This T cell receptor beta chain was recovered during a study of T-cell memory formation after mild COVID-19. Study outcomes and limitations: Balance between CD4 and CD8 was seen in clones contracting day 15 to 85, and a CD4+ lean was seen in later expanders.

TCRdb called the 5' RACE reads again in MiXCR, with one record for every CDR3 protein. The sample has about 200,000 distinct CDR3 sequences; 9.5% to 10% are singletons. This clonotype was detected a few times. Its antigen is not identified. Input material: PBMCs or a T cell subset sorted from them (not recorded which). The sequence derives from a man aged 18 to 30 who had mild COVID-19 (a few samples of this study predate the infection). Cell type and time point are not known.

The CDR3 loop is CASSAHLDRSGANVLTF. Written as DNA, the CDR3 is TGTGCCAGCAGCGCCCATTTGGACCGCTCTGGGGCCAACGTCCTGACTTTC. V is TRBV9 and J is TRBJ2-6; D gene unclear. There are 17 residues in the CDR3. V dropped 3 bases and J dropped 0 bases, with 13 bases sitting between them. From germline, CDR1 is SGDLS and CDR2 YYNGEE.